The T cell receptor beta chain described here comes from a study of radiation and T cells in renal cell carcinoma. Study-wide results and limits: No pretreatment tumor biopsies were available for baseline clonotypes. From baseline, blood top tumor clonotypes peaked at 2 weeks post-radiation.

Generated by immunoSEQ multiplex PCR, the TCRdb table keeps only in-frame clones and is missing some. The profile shows 97,000 or so clones, 84% of them singletons. About this clone itself: Its target is not known.

Time point meaning: blood 4 weeks post-SBRT, at nephrectomy. Treatment defined: 15 Gy SBRT to primary tumor, nephrectomy 4 weeks later. After SBRT, blood was collected at 2 and 4 weeks, plus baseline. The sequencing used blood, collected from a patient whose treatment included radiotherapy and nephrectomy. This clonotype was sampled from a man aged 55 to 70 with renal cell carcinoma.

CDR3 bases: TGTGCCAGCAGCCCTCGCATACAGGGAAACGAGCAGTACTTC. Translating gives CASSPRIQGNEQYF. The rearrangement uses TRBV27 and TRBJ2-7, with a weak D call TRBD1 (6 bases). Deletions cut 6 bases from V and 5 bases from J, with 17 bases between. The CDR3 runs 14 residues. The germline V gene encodes CDR1 MNHEY and CDR2 SMNVEV (reference sequence).